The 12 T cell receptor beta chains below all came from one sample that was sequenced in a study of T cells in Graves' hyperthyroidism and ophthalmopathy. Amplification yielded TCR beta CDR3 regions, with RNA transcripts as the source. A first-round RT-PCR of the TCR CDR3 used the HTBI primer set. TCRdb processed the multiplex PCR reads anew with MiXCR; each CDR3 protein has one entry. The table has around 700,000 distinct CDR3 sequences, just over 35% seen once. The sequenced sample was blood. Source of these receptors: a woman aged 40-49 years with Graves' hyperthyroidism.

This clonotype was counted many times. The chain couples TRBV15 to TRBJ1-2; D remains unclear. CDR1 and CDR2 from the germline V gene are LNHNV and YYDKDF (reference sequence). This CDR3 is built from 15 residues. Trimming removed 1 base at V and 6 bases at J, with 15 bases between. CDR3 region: CATSRGYTAYDGYTF. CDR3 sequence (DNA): TGTGCCACCAGCAGAGGTTACACAGCCTACGATGGCTACACCTTC. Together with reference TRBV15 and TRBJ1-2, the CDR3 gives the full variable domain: DAMVIQNPRYQVTQFGKPVTLSCSQTLNHNVMYWYQQKSSQAPKLLFHYYDKDFNNEADTPDNFQSRRPNTSFCFLDIRSPGLGDTAMYLCATSRGYTAYDGYTFGSGTRLTVV.

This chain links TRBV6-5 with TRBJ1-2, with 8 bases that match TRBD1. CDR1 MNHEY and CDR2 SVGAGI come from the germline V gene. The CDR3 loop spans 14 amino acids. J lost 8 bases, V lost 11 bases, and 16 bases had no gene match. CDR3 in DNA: TGTGCCGCAGCAGGGGTGCAGGGGGCTTTCGGCTACACCTTC. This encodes CAAAGVQGAFGYTF.

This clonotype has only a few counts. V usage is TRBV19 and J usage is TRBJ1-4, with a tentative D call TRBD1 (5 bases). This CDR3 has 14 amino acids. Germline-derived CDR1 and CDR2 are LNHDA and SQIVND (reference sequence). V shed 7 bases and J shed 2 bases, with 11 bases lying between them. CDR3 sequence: CASNPRGTNEKLFF. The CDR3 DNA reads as TGTGCCAGTAATCCTCGGGGGACTAATGAAAAACTGTTTTTT.

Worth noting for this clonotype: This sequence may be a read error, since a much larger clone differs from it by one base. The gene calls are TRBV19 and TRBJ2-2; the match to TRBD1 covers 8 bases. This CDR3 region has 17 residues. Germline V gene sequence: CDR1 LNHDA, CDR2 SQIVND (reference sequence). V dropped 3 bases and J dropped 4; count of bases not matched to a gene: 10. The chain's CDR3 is CASSMGPTGTGTGELFF. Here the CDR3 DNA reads TGTGCCAGTAGTATGGGGCCGACCGGGACAGGCACCGGGGAGCTGTTTTTT.

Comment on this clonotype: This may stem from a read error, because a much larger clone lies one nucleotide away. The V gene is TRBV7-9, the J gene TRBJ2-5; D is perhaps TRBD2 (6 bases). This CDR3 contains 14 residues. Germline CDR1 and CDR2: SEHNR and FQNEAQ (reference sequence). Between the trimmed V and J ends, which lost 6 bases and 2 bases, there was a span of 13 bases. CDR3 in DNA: TGTGCCAGCAGTGAATCCCGGGGGCAAGAGACCCAGTACTTC. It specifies CASSESRGQETQYF.

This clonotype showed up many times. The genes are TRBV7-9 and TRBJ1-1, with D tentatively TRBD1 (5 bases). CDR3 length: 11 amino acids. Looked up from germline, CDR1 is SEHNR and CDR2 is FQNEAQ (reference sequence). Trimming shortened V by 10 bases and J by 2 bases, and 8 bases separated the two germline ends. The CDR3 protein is CATQGNTEAFF. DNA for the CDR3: TGTGCCACTCAGGGAAACACTGAAGCTTTCTTT.

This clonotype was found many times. CDR3 protein: CASSLVPGSNQPQHF. For the CDR3, the DNA is TGTGCCAGCAGCTTAGTTCCGGGGAGCAATCAGCCCCAGCATTTT. The genes are TRBV7-2 and TRBJ1-5; D ambiguous. Germline V gives CDR1 SGHTA, CDR2 FQGNSA. Trimming pared 1 base from V and 1 base from J, leaving 8 bases between. The CDR3 sequence is 15 residues long.

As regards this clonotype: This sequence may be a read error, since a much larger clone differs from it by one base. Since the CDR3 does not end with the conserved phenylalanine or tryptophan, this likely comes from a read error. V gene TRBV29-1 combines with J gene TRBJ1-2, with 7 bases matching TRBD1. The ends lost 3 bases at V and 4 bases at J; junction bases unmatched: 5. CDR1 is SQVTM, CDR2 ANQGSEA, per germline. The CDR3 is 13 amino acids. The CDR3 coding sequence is TGCAGCGTTGAGGAACAGGGGATCTATGGCTACACCTAC. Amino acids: CSVEEQGIYGYTY.

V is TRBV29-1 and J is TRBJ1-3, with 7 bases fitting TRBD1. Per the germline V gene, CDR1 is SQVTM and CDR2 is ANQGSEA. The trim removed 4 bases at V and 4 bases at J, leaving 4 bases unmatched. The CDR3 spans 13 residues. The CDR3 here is CSVVGTAGNTIYF. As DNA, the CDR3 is TGCAGCGTTGTCGGGACAGCGGGAAACACCATATATTTT. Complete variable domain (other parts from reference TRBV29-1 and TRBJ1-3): SAVISQKPSRDICQRGTSLTIQCQVDSQVTMMFWYRQQPGQSLTLIATANQGSEATYESGFVIDKFPISRPNLTFSTLTVSNMSPEDSSIYLCSVVGTAGNTIYFGEGSWLTVV.

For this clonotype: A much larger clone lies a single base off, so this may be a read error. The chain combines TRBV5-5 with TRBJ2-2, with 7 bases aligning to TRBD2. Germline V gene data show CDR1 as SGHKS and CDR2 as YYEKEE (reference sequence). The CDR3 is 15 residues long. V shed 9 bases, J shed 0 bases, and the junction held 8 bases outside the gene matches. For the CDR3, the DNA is TGTGCCAACAGTCAACTAGCGTCGAACACCGGGGAGCTGTTTTTT. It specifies CANSQLASNTGELFF.

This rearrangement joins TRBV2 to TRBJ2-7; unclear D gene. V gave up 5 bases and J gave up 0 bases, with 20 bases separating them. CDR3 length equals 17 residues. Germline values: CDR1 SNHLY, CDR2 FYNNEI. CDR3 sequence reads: CASSSLVGKTSSYEQYF. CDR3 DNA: TGTGCCAGCAGTTCCCTTGTGGGGAAGACGAGCTCCTACGAGCAGTACTTC.

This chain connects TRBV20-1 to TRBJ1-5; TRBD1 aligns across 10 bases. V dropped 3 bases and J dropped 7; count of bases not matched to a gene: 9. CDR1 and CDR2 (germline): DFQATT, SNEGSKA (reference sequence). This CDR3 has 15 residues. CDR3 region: CSARPTGGARQPQHF. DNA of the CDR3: TGCAGTGCTAGGCCGACAGGGGGCGCGAGACAGCCCCAGCATTTT.